A single TCR beta chain is shown here with its context. Its target is unknown. Unmatched junction bases numbered 9, after V lost 5 bases and J lost 8 bases. CDR1 is PRHDT and CDR2 is FYEKMQ in the germline V gene (reference sequence). CDR3 length equals 15 residues. The data originate from a study of OX40 agonist ivuxolimab in advanced cancers. Study observations and caveats: Averaged across samples, CD8+ T cells carried more expanded clones than CD4+ did.

Sequencing used immunoSEQ multiplex PCR; TCRdb keeps in-frame clones, though not all of them. The sample has around 140,000 clones, about nine tenths seen once. Sequenced material: CD4+ or CD8+ T cells sorted from blood, taken in a trial of the OX40 agonist ivuxolimab. The sequence was obtained from an adult with an advanced solid tumor such as melanoma, head and neck, liver or kidney cancer. This chain uses TRBV13 with TRBJ1-2; 12 nucleotides match TRBD1. CDR3 amino acids: CASSPWGQGAEGYTF. For the CDR3, the DNA is TGTGCCAGCAGCCCCTGGGGACAGGGGGCGGAAGGCTACACCTTC.